This T cell receptor beta chain was recovered during a study of cytomegalovirus exposure and HLA in healthy donors. Regarding the study as a whole: There were over 150 TCR beta chains listed as cytomegalovirus-associated.

Germline lookup yields CDR1 SGHTA and CDR2 FQGTGA. The CDR3 length is 14 residues. V was cut by 0 bases and J by 7 bases, with 10 bases left in between. Regarding this clone: Its target is not known.

Clones were read by immunoSEQ multiplex PCR, and TCRdb kept only the in-frame ones, dropping some. The data show 220,000 or so clones, roughly 84% seen once. Sequenced material: PBMCs. The chain joins TRBV7-3 to TRBJ2-1; D is possibly TRBD2 (6 bases). The TCR was taken from a woman in her twenties or thirties in good health and CMV-seropositive. The CDR3 DNA is TGTGCCAGCAGCTTAACTAGGGACTCGAATGAGCAGTTCTTC. Amino acids: CASSLTRDSNEQFF.